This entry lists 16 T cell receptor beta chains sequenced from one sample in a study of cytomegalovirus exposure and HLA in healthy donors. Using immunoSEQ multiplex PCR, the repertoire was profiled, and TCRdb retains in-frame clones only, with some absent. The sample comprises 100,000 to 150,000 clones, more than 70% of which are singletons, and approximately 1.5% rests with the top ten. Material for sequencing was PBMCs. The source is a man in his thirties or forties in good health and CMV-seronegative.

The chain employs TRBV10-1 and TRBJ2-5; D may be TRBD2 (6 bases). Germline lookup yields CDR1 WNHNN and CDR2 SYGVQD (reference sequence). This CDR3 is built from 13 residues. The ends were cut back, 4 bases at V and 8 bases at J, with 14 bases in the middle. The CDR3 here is CASSVDYSGTQYF. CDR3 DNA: TGCGCCAGCAGTGTGGACTACTCGGGAACCCAGTACTTC.

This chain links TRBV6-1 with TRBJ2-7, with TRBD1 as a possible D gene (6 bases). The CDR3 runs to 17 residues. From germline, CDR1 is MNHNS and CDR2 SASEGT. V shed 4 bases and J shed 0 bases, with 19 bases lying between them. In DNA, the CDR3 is TGTGCCAGCAGTGCTTATCTTGGGACACTGAGCTCCTACGAGCAGTACTTC. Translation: CASSAYLGTLSSYEQYF.

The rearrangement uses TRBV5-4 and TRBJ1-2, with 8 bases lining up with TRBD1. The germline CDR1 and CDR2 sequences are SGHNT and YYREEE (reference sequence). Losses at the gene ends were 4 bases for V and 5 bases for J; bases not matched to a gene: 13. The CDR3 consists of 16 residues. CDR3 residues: CASSPAGTGTPYGYTF. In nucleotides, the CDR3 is TGTGCCAGCAGCCCAGCCGGGACAGGAACGCCTTATGGCTACACCTTC.

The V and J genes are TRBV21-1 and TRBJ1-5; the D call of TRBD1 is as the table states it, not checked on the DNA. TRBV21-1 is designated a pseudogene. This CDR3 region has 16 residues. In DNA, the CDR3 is TGTGCCAGCAGCATCTCACAGGAGAGAAGCAATCAGCCCCAGCATTTT. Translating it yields CASSISQERSNQPQHF.

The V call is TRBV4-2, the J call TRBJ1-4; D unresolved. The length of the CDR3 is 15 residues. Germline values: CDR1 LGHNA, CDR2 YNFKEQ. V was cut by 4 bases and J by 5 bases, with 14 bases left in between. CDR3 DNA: TGTGCCAGCAGCCCGACTGGCCAGTTAAATGAAAAACTGTTTTTT. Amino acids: CASSPTGQLNEKLFF.

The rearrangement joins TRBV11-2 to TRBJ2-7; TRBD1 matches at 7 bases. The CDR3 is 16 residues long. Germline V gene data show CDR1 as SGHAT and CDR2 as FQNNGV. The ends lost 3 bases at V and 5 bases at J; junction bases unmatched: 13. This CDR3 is CASSFTLIDRDNEQYF. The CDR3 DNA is TGTGCCAGCAGCTTTACCCTTATCGACAGGGATAACGAGCAGTACTTC. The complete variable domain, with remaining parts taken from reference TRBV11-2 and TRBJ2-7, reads EAGVAQSPRYKIIEKRQSVAFWCNPISGHATLYWYQQILGQGPKLLIQFQNNGVVDDSQLPKDRFSAERLKGVDSTLKIQPAKLEDSAVYLCASSFTLIDRDNEQYFGPGTRLTVT.

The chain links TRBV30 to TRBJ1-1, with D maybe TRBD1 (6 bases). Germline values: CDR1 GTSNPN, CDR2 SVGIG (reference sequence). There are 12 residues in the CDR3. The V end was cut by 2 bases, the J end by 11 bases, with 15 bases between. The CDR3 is CAWSSGANVAFF. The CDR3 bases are TGTGCCTGGAGTTCAGGGGCTAACGTGGCTTTCTTT.

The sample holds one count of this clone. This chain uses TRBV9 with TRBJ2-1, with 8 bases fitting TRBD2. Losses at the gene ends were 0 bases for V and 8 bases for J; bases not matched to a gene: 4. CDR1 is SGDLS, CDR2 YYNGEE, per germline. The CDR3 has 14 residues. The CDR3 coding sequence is TGTGCCAGCAGCGTAGTTCTAGCGGGCGATGAGCAGTTCTTC. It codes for CASSVVLAGDEQFF.

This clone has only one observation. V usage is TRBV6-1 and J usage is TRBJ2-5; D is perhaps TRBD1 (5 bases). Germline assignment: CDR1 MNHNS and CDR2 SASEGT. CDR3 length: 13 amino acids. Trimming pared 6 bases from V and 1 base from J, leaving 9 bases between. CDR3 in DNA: TGTGCCAGCAGAATTGACAGCCAAGAGACCCAGTACTTC. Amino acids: CASRIDSQETQYF.

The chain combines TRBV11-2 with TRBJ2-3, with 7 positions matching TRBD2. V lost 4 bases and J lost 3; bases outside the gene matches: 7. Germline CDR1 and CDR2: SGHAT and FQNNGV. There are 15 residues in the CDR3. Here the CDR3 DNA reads TGTGCCAGCAGCTCCTGGGGGGGGGTGACAGATACGCAGTATTTT. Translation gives CASSSWGGVTDTQYF.

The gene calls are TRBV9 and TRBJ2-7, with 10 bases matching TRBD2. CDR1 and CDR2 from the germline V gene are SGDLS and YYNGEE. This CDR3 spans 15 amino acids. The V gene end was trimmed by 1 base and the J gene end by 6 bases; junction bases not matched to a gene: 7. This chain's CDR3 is CASSVLAGEVGEQYF. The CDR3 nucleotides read TGTGCCAGCAGCGTACTAGCGGGAGAAGTCGGCGAGCAGTACTTC.

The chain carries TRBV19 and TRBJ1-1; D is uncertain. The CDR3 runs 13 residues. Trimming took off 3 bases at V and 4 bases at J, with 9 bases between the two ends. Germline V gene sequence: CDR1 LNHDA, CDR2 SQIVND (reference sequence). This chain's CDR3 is CASSIHRVTEAFF. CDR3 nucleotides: TGTGCCAGTAGTATCCACCGAGTCACTGAAGCTTTCTTT.

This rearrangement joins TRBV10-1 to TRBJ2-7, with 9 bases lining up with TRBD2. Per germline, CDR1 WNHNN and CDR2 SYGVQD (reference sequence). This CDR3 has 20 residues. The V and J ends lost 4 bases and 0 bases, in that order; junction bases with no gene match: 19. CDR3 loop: CASSVSTLGGRALSSYEQYF. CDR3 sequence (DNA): TGCGCCAGCAGTGTTTCCACTCTGGGCGGGAGGGCCCTCAGCTCCTACGAGCAGTACTTC.

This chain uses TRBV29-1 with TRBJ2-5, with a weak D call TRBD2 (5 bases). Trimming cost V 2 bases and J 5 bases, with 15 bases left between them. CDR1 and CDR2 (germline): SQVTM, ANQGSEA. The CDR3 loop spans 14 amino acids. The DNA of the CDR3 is TGCAGCGTTGAACTATCGCGGGTAGGGGAGACCCAGTACTTC. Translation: CSVELSRVGETQYF. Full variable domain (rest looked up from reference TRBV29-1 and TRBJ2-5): SAVISQKPSRDICQRGTSLTIQCQVDSQVTMMFWYRQQPGQSLTLIATANQGSEATYESGFVIDKFPISRPNLTFSTLTVSNMSPEDSSIYLCSVELSRVGETQYFGPGTRLLVL.

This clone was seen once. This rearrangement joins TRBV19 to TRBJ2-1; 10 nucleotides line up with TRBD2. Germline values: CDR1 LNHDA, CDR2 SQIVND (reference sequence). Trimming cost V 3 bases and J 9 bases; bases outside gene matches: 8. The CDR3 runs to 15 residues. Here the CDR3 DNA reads TGTGCCAGTAGTATGGTCCTGAGCGGGAGGGCTGAGCAGTTCTTC. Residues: CASSMVLSGRAEQFF.

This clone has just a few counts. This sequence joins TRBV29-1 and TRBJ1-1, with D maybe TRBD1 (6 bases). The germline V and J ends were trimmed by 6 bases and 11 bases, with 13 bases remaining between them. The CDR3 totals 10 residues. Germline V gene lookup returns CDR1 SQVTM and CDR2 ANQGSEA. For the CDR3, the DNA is TGCAGCGTCGAACAGGGCGCGGCTTTCTTT. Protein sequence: CSVEQGAAFF. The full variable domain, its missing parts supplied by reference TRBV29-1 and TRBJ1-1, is SAVISQKPSRDICQRGTSLTIQCQVDSQVTMMFWYRQQPGQSLTLIATANQGSEATYESGFVIDKFPISRPNLTFSTLTVSNMSPEDSSIYLCSVEQGAAFFGQGTRLTVV.